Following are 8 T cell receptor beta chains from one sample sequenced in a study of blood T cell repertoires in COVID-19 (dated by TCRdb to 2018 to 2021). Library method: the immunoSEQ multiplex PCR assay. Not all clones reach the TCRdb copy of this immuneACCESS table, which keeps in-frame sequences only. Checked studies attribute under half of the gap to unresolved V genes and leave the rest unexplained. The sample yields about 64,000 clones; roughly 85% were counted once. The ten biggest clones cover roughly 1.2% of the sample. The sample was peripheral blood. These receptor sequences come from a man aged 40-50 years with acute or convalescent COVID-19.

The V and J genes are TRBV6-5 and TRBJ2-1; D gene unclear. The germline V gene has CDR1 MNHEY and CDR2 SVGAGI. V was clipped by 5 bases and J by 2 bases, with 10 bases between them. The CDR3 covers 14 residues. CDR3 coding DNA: TGTGCCAGCAGTAACAAGGCGGCCTACAATGAGCAGTTCTTC. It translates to CASSNKAAYNEQFF.

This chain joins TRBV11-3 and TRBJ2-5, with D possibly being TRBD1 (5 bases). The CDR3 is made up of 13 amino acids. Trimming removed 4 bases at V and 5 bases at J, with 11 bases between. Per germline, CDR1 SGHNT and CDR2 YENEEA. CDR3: CASSWTLRETQYF. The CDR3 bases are TGTGCCAGCAGCTGGACACTGCGGGAGACCCAGTACTTC.

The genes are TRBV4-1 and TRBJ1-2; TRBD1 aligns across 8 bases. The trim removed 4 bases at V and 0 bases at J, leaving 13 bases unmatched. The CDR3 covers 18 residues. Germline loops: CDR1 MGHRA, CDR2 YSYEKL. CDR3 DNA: TGCGCCAGCAGCCCCGACAGGGGCGTAAGCCCGTCTAACTATGGCTACACCTTC. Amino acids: CASSPDRGVSPSNYGYTF.

The CDR3 bases are TGTGCCAGCAGTGGCCGTGGGGCATCTGGCTACACCTTC. It specifies CASSGRGASGYTF. The J gene is TRBJ1-2, the V gene TRBV2, with TRBD1 as a possible D gene (5 bases). V gave up 4 bases and J gave up 7 bases, with 13 bases separating them. CDR3 size: 13 residues. CDR1 and CDR2 from the germline V gene are SNHLY and FYNNEI.

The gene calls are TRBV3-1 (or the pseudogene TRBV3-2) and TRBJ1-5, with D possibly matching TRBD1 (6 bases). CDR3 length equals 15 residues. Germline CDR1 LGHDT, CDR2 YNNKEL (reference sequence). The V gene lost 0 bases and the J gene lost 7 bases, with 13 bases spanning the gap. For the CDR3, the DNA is TGTGCCAGCAGCCAAGATACAAGGGGGGGACAGCCCCAGCATTTT. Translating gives CASSQDTRGGQPQHF.

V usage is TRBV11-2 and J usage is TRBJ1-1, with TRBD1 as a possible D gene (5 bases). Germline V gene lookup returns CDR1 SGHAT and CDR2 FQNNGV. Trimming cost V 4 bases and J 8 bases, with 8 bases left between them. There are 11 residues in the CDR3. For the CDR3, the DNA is TGTGCCAGCAGCTGGAACAGGGAAGCTTTCTTT. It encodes CASSWNREAFF.

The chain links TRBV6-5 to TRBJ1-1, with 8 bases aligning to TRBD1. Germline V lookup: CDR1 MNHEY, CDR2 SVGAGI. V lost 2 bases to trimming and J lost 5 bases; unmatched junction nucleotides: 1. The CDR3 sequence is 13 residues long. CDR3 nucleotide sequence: TGTGCCAGCAGTTACGACAGGGGAACTGAAGCTTTCTTT. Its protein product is CASSYDRGTEAFF.

The CDR3 DNA reads TGCGCCAGCACCCCCTGGGTAGGGGACTATGGCTACACCTTC. Residues: CASTPWVGDYGYTF. The chain uses TRBV5-1 and TRBJ1-2; tentatively, D is TRBD1 (5 bases). Trimming stripped 6 bases from V and 3 bases from J, with 15 bases between. This CDR3 spans 14 amino acids. Germline loops: CDR1 SGHRS, CDR2 YFSETQ.